Listed here are 17 T cell receptor beta chains from one sample, sequenced in a study of OX40 agonist ivuxolimab in advanced cancers. Generated by immunoSEQ multiplex PCR, the TCRdb table keeps only in-frame clones and is missing some. The table has about 80,000 clones, 90% to 95% seen once. The input for sequencing was CD4+ or CD8+ T cells sorted from blood, taken in a trial of the OX40 agonist ivuxolimab. The source is an adult with an advanced solid tumor such as melanoma, head and neck, liver or kidney cancer.

Only one count was recorded for this clone. The chain employs TRBV5-4 and TRBJ2-3; maybe TRBD2 (6 bases). CDR1 SGHNT and CDR2 YYREEE come from the germline V gene (reference sequence). This CDR3 has 15 amino acids. V lost 0 bases and J 3 bases, leaving 11 bases between the germline ends. CDR3 DNA: TGTGCCAGCAGCTTGGGCGGGACCCTAACAGATACGCAGTATTTT. Its protein product is CASSLGGTLTDTQYF.

The chain links TRBV6-1 to TRBJ2-7; D is unclear. Trimming removed 6 bases at V and 7 bases at J, with 10 bases between. Germline lookup yields CDR1 MNHNS and CDR2 SASEGT. The CDR3 runs 11 residues. CDR3 residues: CASSRAREQYF. As DNA, the CDR3 is TGTGCCAGCAGCCGCGCCCGGGAGCAGTACTTC.

V is TRBV27 and J is TRBJ1-5, with 7 bases identical to TRBD1. V gave up 8 bases and J gave up 5 bases; unmatched junction bases: 12. The CDR3 totals 15 residues. Germline CDR1 and CDR2: MNHEY and SMNVEV (reference sequence). This chain's CDR3 is CASGIGTEPDQPQHF. The CDR3 bases are TGTGCCAGCGGGATCGGGACAGAACCTGATCAGCCCCAGCATTTT.

The chain couples TRBV18 to TRBJ1-4; D not resolved. Germline lookup yields CDR1 KGHSH and CDR2 LQKENI. CDR3 length equals 15 residues. The germline V and J ends were trimmed by 3 bases and 7 bases, with 15 bases remaining between them. The DNA for the CDR3 is TGTGCCAGCTCACCCGGGTTGGGCGCTGGTGAAAAACTGTTTTTT. It encodes CASSPGLGAGEKLFF.

The chain combines TRBV19 with TRBJ2-7, with D possibly TRBD2 on 6 matching bases. V lost 1 base and J 7 bases, leaving 14 bases between the germline ends. This CDR3 is 14 amino acids long. Germline V gene sequence: CDR1 LNHDA, CDR2 SQIVND (reference sequence). CDR3 bases: TGTGCCAGTAGTATAGTGACGGGAGTGGAAGAGCAGTACTTC. It codes for CASSIVTGVEEQYF.

This clone has more than one count but fewer than ten. The rearrangement joins TRBV4-3 to TRBJ1-6; unclear D gene. V lost 4 bases, J lost 8 bases, and 12 bases lay in between. The CDR3 is 14 residues long. In germline, CDR1 is LGHNA, CDR2 YSLEER. CDR3 residues: CASSPGQIDSPLHF. CDR3 coding DNA: TGCGCCAGCAGCCCCGGGCAGATTGATTCACCCCTCCACTTT.

The V and J genes are TRBV7-2 and TRBJ2-5; a weak D match, TRBD1 (5 bases). The germline V gene has CDR1 SGHTA and CDR2 FQGNSA. V was shortened by 2 bases and J by 2 bases, with 15 bases between the two germline ends. The CDR3 spans 16 residues. The CDR3 here is CASSLHLSAGQETQYF. As DNA, the CDR3 is TGTGCCAGCAGCTTACATTTATCGGCAGGGCAAGAGACCCAGTACTTC.

DNA of the CDR3: TGTGCCAGCAAGACTAGCGGGGTCACCGGGGAGCTGTTTTTT. It yields the protein CASKTSGVTGELFF. The genes are TRBV28 and TRBJ2-2, with 11 nucleotides matching TRBD2. CDR1 is MDHEN, CDR2 SYDVKM, per germline. The CDR3 consists of 14 residues. After removal of 7 bases from V and 4 bases from J, the junction contained 2 bases not matched to a gene.

This clone was observed a handful of times. The chain joins TRBV2 to TRBJ1-5, with a weak D call TRBD1 (6 bases). V was pared by 3 bases and J by 7 bases, with 13 bases between. The CDR3 is made up of 14 amino acids. Germline loops: CDR1 SNHLY, CDR2 FYNNEI. This CDR3 reads CASSESTGRQPQHF. The CDR3 DNA reads as TGTGCCAGCAGTGAGAGTACAGGGCGGCAGCCCCAGCATTTT.

V usage is TRBV5-4 and J usage is TRBJ2-1; 9 nucleotides line up with TRBD2. The CDR3 is made up of 17 amino acids. With V trimmed by 4 bases and J by 0 bases, 8 bases remained unmatched. Germline CDR1 and CDR2: SGHNT and YYREEE (reference sequence). The CDR3: CASSRGLASSSYNEQFF. The CDR3 coding sequence is TGTGCCAGCAGCCGAGGACTAGCGTCTAGCTCCTACAATGAGCAGTTCTTC.

The gene calls are TRBV5-1 and TRBJ1-1; no clear D gene. Looked up from germline, CDR1 is SGHRS and CDR2 is YFSETQ. V dropped 4 bases and J dropped 3 bases, with 16 bases sitting between them. CDR3 length: 15 residues. DNA for the CDR3: TGCGCCAGCAGCCCCCGTATCGGGCGGGACACTGAAGCTTTCTTT. Protein product: CASSPRIGRDTEAFF.

Points on this clone: The sample holds other DNA sequences that translate to the same CDR3. The genes are TRBV7-9 and TRBJ2-1; D call uncertain. This CDR3 is built from 13 residues. The germline CDR1 and CDR2 sequences are SEHNR and FQNEAQ (reference sequence). V lost 9 bases, J lost 14 bases, and 23 bases lay in between. The CDR3: CASSHSFGPPEFF. For the CDR3, the DNA is TGTGCCAGTAGCCACAGCTTCGGCCCCCCCGAGTTCTTC.

This clone was recorded once. The chain couples TRBV29-1 to TRBJ2-1; 10 nucleotides line up with TRBD2. Trimming at V came to 1 base and at J to 0 bases, leaving 3 bases not matched to a gene. The CDR3 has 16 residues. Germline V gene sequence: CDR1 SQVTM, CDR2 ANQGSEA. CDR3 bases: TGCAGCGTTGAAGGAGCTAGCGGGAGCTCCTACAATGAGCAGTTCTTC. As protein: CSVEGASGSSYNEQFF.

The chain combines TRBV7-2 with TRBJ2-1, with a weak D call TRBD2 (5 bases). The CDR3 contains 15 residues. Germline CDR1 SGHTA, CDR2 FQGNSA. With 5 bases removed from V and 6 bases from J, the gap between germline ends came to 17 bases. CDR3 in DNA: TGTGCCAGCAGCCCCCACCCCGGGATAGGCAATGAGCAGTTCTTC. Its translation: CASSPHPGIGNEQFF.

There are a few counts of this clone. V gene TRBV6-6 combines with J gene TRBJ2-7; weak D call: TRBD1 (6 bases). Germline CDR1 and CDR2: MNHNY and SVGAGI (reference sequence). This CDR3 comprises 13 residues. Deletions cut 5 bases from V and 2 bases from J, with 10 bases between. This CDR3 is CASSPGQPYEQYF. The CDR3 DNA follows: TGTGCCAGCAGTCCCGGACAGCCCTACGAGCAGTACTTC.

The rearrangement joins TRBV10-1 to TRBJ2-3; D is ambiguous. V dropped 7 bases and J dropped 7 bases, with 12 bases sitting between them. Germline CDR1 reads WNHNN; CDR2 reads SYGVQD (reference sequence). This CDR3 comprises 12 residues. CDR3 protein: CASTALMNTQYF. The CDR3 coding sequence is TGCGCCAGCACCGCCCTAATGAATACGCAGTATTTT.

The CDR3 DNA reads as TGTGCCAGCCGATCCGACAGGGGCTCTGGAAACACCATATATTTT. This codes for CASRSDRGSGNTIYF. The genes are TRBV11-3 and TRBJ1-3; TRBD1 aligns across 8 bases. CDR1 SGHNT and CDR2 YENEEA come from the germline V gene. This CDR3 is built from 15 residues. V gave up 8 bases and J gave up 0 bases; unmatched junction bases: 6.